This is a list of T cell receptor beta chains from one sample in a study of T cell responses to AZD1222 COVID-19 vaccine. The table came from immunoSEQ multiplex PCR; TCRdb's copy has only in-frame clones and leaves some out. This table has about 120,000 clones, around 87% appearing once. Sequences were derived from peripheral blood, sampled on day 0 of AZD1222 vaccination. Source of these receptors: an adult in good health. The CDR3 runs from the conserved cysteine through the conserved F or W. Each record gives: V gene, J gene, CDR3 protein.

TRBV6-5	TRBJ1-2	CASSSDDRGGYTF
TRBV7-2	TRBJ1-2	CASSLATARYGYTF
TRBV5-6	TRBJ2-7	CASSLSWAIYEQYF
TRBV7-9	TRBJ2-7	CASSPPGRDEQYF
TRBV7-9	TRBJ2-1	CASSLRGSSYNEQFF
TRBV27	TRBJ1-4	CASSLLWTGGNEKLFF
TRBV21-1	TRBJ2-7	CASVSGAVYYEQYF
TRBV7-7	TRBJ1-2	CAPGKGTCCGYTF
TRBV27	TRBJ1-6	CASRYGSPGATRGSYNSPLHF
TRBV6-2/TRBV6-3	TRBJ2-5	CASSHPSGWREETQYF
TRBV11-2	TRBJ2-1	CASSSPELYNEQFF
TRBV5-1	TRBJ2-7	CASRAGAYEQYF
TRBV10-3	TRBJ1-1	CAIMWGMTGHTEAFF
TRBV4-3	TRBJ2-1	CASSQEADNEQFF
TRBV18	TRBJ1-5	CASSPQGNSNQPQHF
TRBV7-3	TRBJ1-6	CASSLEGTGESPLHF
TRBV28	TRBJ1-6	CASSFFFGDSPLHF
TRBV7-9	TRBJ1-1	CASSNLRGSFSGAFF
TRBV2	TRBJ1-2	CASSEIGGVKLIYGYTF
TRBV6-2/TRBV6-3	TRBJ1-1	CASSYRRMNTEAFF
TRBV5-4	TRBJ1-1	CASSSREGRNTEAFF
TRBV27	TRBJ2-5	CASSPWDGSQETQYF